The 18 T cell receptor beta chains below all came from one sample that was sequenced in a study of blood T cells in healthy people across ages. For the second PCR, which ran for about 7 to 11 cycles, a sample-barcoded 5' primer and a J-beta primer mix were used. A single record per CDR3 protein comes from TCRdb applying MiXCR to the 5' RACE reads. The sample lists roughly 800,000 distinct CDR3 sequences, more than 45% occurring once. The sample comprised blood. Source of these receptors: a young man in good health.

The chain is built from TRBV27 and TRBJ2-1, with D unclear. The assigned J gene may be wrong: the sequence end matches TRBJ2-7 better. Germline CDR1 reads MNHEY; CDR2 reads SMNVEV (reference sequence). The CDR3 extends over 13 amino acids. As DNA, the CDR3 is TGTGCCAGCAGAGGAGACTCCTACAATGAGCAGTACTTC. It codes for CASRGDSYNEQYF.

This clonotype was seen more than once but under ten times. The rearrangement links TRBV12-3 or TRBV12-4 to TRBJ2-7; D is perhaps TRBD1 (6 bases). The CDR3 length is 18 residues. V lost 7 bases and J 0 bases, leaving 25 bases between the germline ends. CDR3 in amino acids: CASTTEDGLGGFSYEQYF. CDR3 DNA sequence: TGTGCCAGCACCACCGAGGACGGTTTAGGGGGTTTCTCCTACGAGCAGTACTTC.

This chain uses TRBV9 with TRBJ2-1; D uncertain. The CDR3 loop spans 14 amino acids. Germline assignment: CDR1 SGDLS and CDR2 YYNGEE. Trimming shortened V by 0 bases and J by 3 bases, and 7 bases separated the two germline ends. The CDR3 DNA reads TGTGCCAGCAGCGTAGCGGCACACTACAATGAGCAGTTCTTC. Translation gives CASSVAAHYNEQFF.

This clonotype was counted between two and nine times. The V gene is TRBV6-6, the J gene TRBJ2-5, with 8 nucleotides matching TRBD2. The germline V gene encodes CDR1 MNHNY and CDR2 SVGAGI (reference sequence). Trimming removed 7 bases from V and 4 bases from J; junction bases left unmatched: 11. This CDR3 is 15 amino acids long. The CDR3: CASIAGDGGGETQYF. The CDR3 DNA reads as TGTGCCAGCATCGCCGGGGACGGGGGGGGAGAGACCCAGTACTTC.

The chain is built from TRBV13 and TRBJ2-1; 16 positions match TRBD2. Germline values: CDR1 PRHDT, CDR2 FYEKMQ (reference sequence). V lost 1 base and J lost 8; bases outside the gene matches: 17. The CDR3 runs 21 residues. The CDR3 bases are TGTGCCAGCAGCTTAGTTCCGGAGGGACTAGCGGGGGGGCTAAATTTGGATGAGCAGTTCTTC. As protein: CASSLVPEGLAGGLNLDEQFF.

The J gene is TRBJ2-3, the V gene TRBV6-5; perhaps TRBD2 as D (5 bases). Trimming shortened V by 7 bases and J by 1 base, and 12 bases separated the two germline ends. The CDR3 has 14 amino acids. The germline V gene has CDR1 MNHEY and CDR2 SVGAGI. Here the CDR3 reads CASKRDGGTDTQYF. The CDR3 DNA reads as TGTGCCAGCAAGAGGGATGGTGGCACAGATACGCAGTATTTT.

The genes are TRBV15 and TRBJ2-7, with a tentative D call TRBD1 (6 bases). This CDR3 contains 18 residues. CDR1 and CDR2 (germline): LNHNV, YYDKDF (reference sequence). Between the trimmed V and J ends, which lost 2 bases and 4 bases, there was a span of 24 bases. The CDR3 loop is CATSRSRTALEWTYEQYF. The CDR3 DNA reads as TGTGCCACCAGCAGATCCCGGACAGCTCTTGAGTGGACTTACGAGCAGTACTTC.

This chain links TRBV10-3 with TRBJ1-6; TRBD1 matches 7 bases. The germline gives CDR1 ENHRY, CDR2 SYGVKD. CDR3 length: 15 amino acids. Germline trimming cut 7 bases from V and 8 bases from J; bases unmatched to any gene: 11. Written as DNA, the CDR3 is TGTGCCATCAATGGGGGCAGGGGGATGGATTCACCCCTCCACTTT. Translation gives CAINGGRGMDSPLHF.

The V and J genes are TRBV10-3 and TRBJ2-1, with 8 bases aligning to TRBD1. CDR1 ENHRY and CDR2 SYGVKD come from the germline V gene. The CDR3 runs to 17 residues. With V trimmed by 4 bases and J by 4 bases, 12 bases remained unmatched. This chain's CDR3 is CAISVVKGGQAYNEQFF. CDR3 in DNA: TGTGCCATCAGTGTAGTTAAAGGGGGACAGGCGTACAATGAGCAGTTCTTC.

The J gene is TRBJ1-6, the V gene TRBV25-1, with 7 bases aligning to TRBD1. Germline loops: CDR1 MGHDK, CDR2 SYGVNS. This CDR3 spans 15 amino acids. After removal of 6 bases from V and 8 bases from J, the junction contained 10 bases not matched to a gene. Here the CDR3 reads CASRQHDRDYSPLHF. The CDR3 DNA reads as TGTGCCAGCAGACAACACGACAGGGACTATTCACCCCTCCACTTT.

There are a few counts of this clonotype. The CDR3 coding sequence is TGTGCCAGCAGCGTTGGACAGACCTATGGCTACACCTTC. Amino acids: CASSVGQTYGYTF. The chain combines TRBV2 with TRBJ1-2; possibly TRBD1 for D (6 bases). V was clipped by 6 bases and J by 4 bases, with 12 bases between them. The CDR3 is made up of 13 amino acids. Germline assignment: CDR1 SNHLY and CDR2 FYNNEI. The full variable domain, its missing parts supplied by reference TRBV2 and TRBJ1-2, is EPEVTQTPSHQVTQMGQEVILRCVPISNHLYFYWYRQILGQKVEFLVSFYNNEISEKSEIFDDQFSVERPDGSNFTLKIRSTKLEDSAMYFCASSVGQTYGYTFGSGTRLTVV.

The chain uses TRBV12-3 or TRBV12-4 and TRBJ1-5; 9 bases are a match to TRBD1. This CDR3 spans 13 amino acids. Losses at the gene ends were 6 bases for V and 7 bases for J; bases not matched to a gene: 4. DNA of the CDR3: TGTGCCAGCAGGGGACAGGGTCACCAGCCCCAGCATTTT. It is translated as CASRGQGHQPQHF.

The chain recombines TRBV7-6 with TRBJ2-7; TRBD1 matches at 9 bases. The closer fit of TRBJ2-5 to the DNA end suggests the J call may be wrong. From germline, CDR1 is SGHVS and CDR2 FNYEAQ. The length of the CDR3 is 14 residues. CDR3 in DNA: TGTGCCAGCAGCGGGACAGGGAGGATAGAGACCCAGTACTTC. Its protein product is CASSGTGRIETQYF.

The chain is built from TRBV7-2 and TRBJ2-5; TRBD1 matches at 8 bases. Germline V gene data show CDR1 as SGHTA and CDR2 as FQGNSA. Unmatched junction bases numbered 9, after V lost 5 bases and J lost 4 bases. This CDR3 spans 15 amino acids. In DNA, the CDR3 is TGTGCCAGCAGCCCACAATATACAGGGGGAGAGACCCAGTACTTC. This translates into CASSPQYTGGETQYF.

This clonotype occurred a few times. The genes are TRBV29-1 and TRBJ2-4, with D possibly being TRBD2 (6 bases). Trimming pared 1 base from V and 5 bases from J, leaving 6 bases between. This CDR3 has 12 amino acids. The germline gives CDR1 SQVTM, CDR2 ANQGSEA. This chain's CDR3 is CSVEAGENIQYF. Here the CDR3 DNA reads TGCAGCGTTGAAGCGGGGGAAAACATTCAGTACTTC. The entire variable domain, with the rest obtained from reference TRBV29-1 and TRBJ2-4, is as follows: SAVISQKPSRDICQRGTSLTIQCQVDSQVTMMFWYRQQPGQSLTLIATANQGSEATYESGFVIDKFPISRPNLTFSTLTVSNMSPEDSSIYLCSVEAGENIQYFGAGTRLSVL.

The CDR3, as DNA: TGCGCCAGCAGCCGGTCGGGACTAGCGGGAGACACAGATACGCAGTATTTT. Its protein product is CASSRSGLAGDTDTQYF. V is TRBV4-3 and J is TRBJ2-3; 14 bases are a match to TRBD2. In germline, CDR1 is LGHNA, CDR2 YSLEER. This CDR3 has 17 amino acids. J gave up 2 bases and V 4 bases, and 5 bases lay outside the gene matches.

The V gene is TRBV27, the J gene TRBJ1-6; D ambiguous. Trimming pared 2 bases from V and 10 bases from J, leaving 15 bases between. There are 15 residues in the CDR3. Looked up from germline, CDR1 is MNHEY and CDR2 is SMNVEV (reference sequence). The CDR3 is CASSLAGRLQSPLHF. The CDR3 DNA reads TGTGCCAGCAGTTTAGCTGGCAGGCTCCAATCACCCCTCCACTTT.

This clonotype has only a few counts. The V and J genes are TRBV4-1 and TRBJ2-7, with 7 bases matching TRBD1. Germline-derived CDR1 and CDR2 are MGHRA and YSYEKL. Germline trimming cut 3 bases from V and 1 base from J; bases unmatched to any gene: 9. The CDR3 extends over 16 amino acids. This CDR3 reads CASSQVLGGISYEQYF. The CDR3 DNA sequence: TGCGCCAGCAGCCAGGTATTAGGGGGCATTTCCTACGAGCAGTACTTC.